One sample yielded the 9 T cell receptor beta chains listed below, sequenced in a study of CD8 T cells in ankylosing spondylitis. TCRdb independently ran MiXCR on the 5' RACE reads; one entry per CDR3 protein. The top ten clones hold approximately 12% of a sample with tens of thousands of distinct CDR3 sequences, around 6.2% of them seen once. The material sequenced was blood, either unsorted or a sorted T cell fraction (not recorded which). Receptors originate from a male donor with ankylosing spondylitis or in good health (not recorded which).

There are many counts of this clonotype. The CDR3 sequence: CAWSVRRRGSYGYTF. The DNA of the CDR3 is TGTGCCTGGAGTGTACGCCGGAGGGGAAGCTATGGCTACACCTTC. This chain joins TRBV30 and TRBJ1-2; a weak D match, TRBD1 (5 bases). In germline, CDR1 is GTSNPN, CDR2 SVGIG (reference sequence). Trimming cost V 0 bases and J 4 bases, with 15 bases left between them. The CDR3 covers 15 residues.

This clonotype came up many times. The rearrangement joins TRBV29-1 to TRBJ2-1, with TRBD2 matching 7 bases. The germline CDR1 and CDR2 sequences are SQVTM and ANQGSEA. The CDR3 covers 13 residues. After removal of 5 bases from V and 2 bases from J, the junction contained 3 bases not matched to a gene. The CDR3 region is CSVIAGTYNEQFF. The CDR3 DNA reads TGCAGCGTTATAGCGGGCACCTACAATGAGCAGTTCTTC.

This clonotype was seen many times. The V and J genes are TRBV6-1 and TRBJ2-7; the D is unclear. Germline CDR1 reads MNHNS; CDR2 reads SASEGT. CDR3 size: 12 residues. Trimming left V 10 bases short and J 0 bases short, with 10 bases between. The CDR3 here is CATGRSSYEQYF. The CDR3 nucleotides read TGTGCCACCGGACGGAGCTCCTACGAGCAGTACTTC.

This clonotype was observed many times. The CDR3 DNA follows: TGTGCCAGCAGCTGGGGTGGCGGGCTAGCGGCAGATACGCAGTATTTT. Amino acid sequence: CASSWGGGLAADTQYF. The chain has TRBV7-2 and TRBJ2-3, with 7 bases aligning to TRBD2. The CDR3 consists of 16 residues. Germline V gene lookup returns CDR1 SGHTA and CDR2 FQGNSA. The V and J ends lost 4 bases and 4 bases, in that order; junction bases with no gene match: 11.

This clonotype was counted many times. V usage is TRBV5-1 and J usage is TRBJ2-5, with a weak D call TRBD1 (5 bases). The CDR3 loop spans 15 amino acids. In germline, CDR1 is SGHRS, CDR2 YFSETQ. V lost 0 bases and J 5 bases, leaving 14 bases between the germline ends. The DNA for the CDR3 is TGCGCCAGCAGCTTGGGGGGCCGCCGCGAGGAGACCCAGTACTTC. This codes for CASSLGGRREETQYF.

This clonotype was observed at least ten times. The CDR3 spells CASSMTGVPTDTQYF. CDR3 nucleotides: TGTGCCAGCAGTATGACAGGGGTACCCACAGATACGCAGTATTTT. This rearrangement joins TRBV12-3 or TRBV12-4 to TRBJ2-3; 8 bases fit TRBD1. The CDR3 extends over 15 amino acids. V shed 5 bases, J shed 2 bases, and the junction held 6 bases outside the gene matches.

This clonotype has a count of ten or more. V gene TRBV7-2 combines with J gene TRBJ2-4; no clear D. This CDR3 contains 17 residues. Germline assignment: CDR1 SGHTA and CDR2 FQGNSA. Deletions cut 2 bases from V and 0 bases from J, with 14 bases between. DNA of the CDR3: TGTGCCAGCAGCTTATTGAAGCTTGAGATAGCCAAAAACATTCAGTACTTC. Protein sequence: CASSLLKLEIAKNIQYF.

This clonotype was detected ten times or more. The chain couples TRBV2 to TRBJ2-1; D is ambiguous. With 3 bases removed from V and 7 bases from J, the gap between germline ends came to 13 bases. The CDR3 loop spans 14 amino acids. Per the germline V gene, CDR1 is SNHLY and CDR2 is FYNNEI. CDR3 region: CASSDRFVRNEQFF. Here the CDR3 DNA reads TGTGCCAGCAGTGACCGTTTTGTTCGTAATGAGCAGTTCTTC.

This clonotype was seen ten or more times. One end of the junction fails to match germline, which may point to a read error. The rearrangement joins TRBV7-7 to TRBJ2-2, with D maybe TRBD1 (5 bases). The CDR3 has 14 amino acids. CDR1 is SSHAT and CDR2 is FNYEAQ in the germline V gene (reference sequence). The CDR3 nucleotides read TGTGCTAGCAGCTTCGGACACGACACCGGGGAGCTGTTTTTT. Its translation is CASSFGHDTGELFF.